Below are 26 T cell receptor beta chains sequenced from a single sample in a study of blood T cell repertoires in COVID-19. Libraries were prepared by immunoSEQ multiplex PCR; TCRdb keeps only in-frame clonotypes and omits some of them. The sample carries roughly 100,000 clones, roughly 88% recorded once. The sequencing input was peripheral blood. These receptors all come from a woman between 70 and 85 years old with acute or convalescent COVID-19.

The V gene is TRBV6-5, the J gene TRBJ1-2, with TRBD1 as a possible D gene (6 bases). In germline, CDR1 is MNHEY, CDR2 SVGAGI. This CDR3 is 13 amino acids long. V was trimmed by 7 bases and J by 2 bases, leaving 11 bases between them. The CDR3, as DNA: TGTGCCAGCACCTGGACAGTCAACTATGGCTACACCTTC. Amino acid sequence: CASTWTVNYGYTF.

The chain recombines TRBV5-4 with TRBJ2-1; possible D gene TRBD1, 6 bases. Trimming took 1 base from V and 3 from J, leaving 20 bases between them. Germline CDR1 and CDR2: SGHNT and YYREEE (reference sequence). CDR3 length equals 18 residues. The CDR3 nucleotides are TGTGCCAGCAGCTTGCGTAACAGGGTATCTTCTTTCTACAATGAGCAGTTCTTC. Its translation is CASSLRNRVSSFYNEQFF. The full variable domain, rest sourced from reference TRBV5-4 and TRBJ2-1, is ETGVTQSPTHLIKTRGQQVTLRCSSQSGHNTVSWYQQALGQGPQFIFQYYREEENGRGNFPPRFSGLQFPNYSSELNVNALELDDSALYLCASSLRNRVSSFYNEQFFGPGTRLTVL.

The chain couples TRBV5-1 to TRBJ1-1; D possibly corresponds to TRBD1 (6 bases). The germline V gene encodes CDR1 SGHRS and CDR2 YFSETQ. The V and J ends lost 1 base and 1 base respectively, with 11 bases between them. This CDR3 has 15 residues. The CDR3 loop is CASSLSGQTNTEAFF. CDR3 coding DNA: TGCGCCAGCAGCTTGTCGGGACAAACGAACACTGAAGCTTTCTTT.

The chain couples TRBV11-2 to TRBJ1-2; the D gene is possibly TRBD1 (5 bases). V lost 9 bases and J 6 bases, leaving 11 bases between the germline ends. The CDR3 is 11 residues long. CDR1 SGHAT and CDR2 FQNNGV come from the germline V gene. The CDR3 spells CASGRGDGYTF. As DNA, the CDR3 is TGTGCCAGTGGGAGGGGTGATGGCTACACCTTC.

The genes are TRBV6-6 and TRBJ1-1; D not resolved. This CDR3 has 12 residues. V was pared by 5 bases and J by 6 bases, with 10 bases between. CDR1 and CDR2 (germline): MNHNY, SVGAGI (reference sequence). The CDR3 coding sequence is TGTGCCAGCAGTGAGCAGGCTCCTGAAGCTTTCTTT. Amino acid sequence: CASSEQAPEAFF.

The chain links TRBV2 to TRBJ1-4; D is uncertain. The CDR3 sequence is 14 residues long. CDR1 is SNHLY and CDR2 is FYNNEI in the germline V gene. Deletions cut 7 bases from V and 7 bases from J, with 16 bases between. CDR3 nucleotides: TGTGCCAGCAAGGGAGGGTCCACCGGTGAAAAACTGTTTTTT. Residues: CASKGGSTGEKLFF.

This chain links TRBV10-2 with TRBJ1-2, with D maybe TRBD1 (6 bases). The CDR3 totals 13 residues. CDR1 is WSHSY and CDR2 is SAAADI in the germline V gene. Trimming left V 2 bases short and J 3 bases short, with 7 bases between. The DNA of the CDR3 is TGCGCCAGCAGTGAGGGACAGTACTATGGCTACACCTTC. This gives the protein CASSEGQYYGYTF.

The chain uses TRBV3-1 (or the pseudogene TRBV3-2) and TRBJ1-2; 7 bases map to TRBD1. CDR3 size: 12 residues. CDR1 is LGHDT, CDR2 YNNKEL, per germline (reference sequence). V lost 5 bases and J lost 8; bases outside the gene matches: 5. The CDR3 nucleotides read TGTGCCAGCAGCGGGGACAGATTAGGCTACACCTTC. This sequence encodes CASSGDRLGYTF.

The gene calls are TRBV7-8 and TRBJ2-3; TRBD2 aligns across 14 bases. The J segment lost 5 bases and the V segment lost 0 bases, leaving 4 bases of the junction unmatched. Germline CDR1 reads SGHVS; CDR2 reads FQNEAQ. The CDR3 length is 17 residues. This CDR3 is CASSLAGTSGSGDTQYF. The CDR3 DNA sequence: TGTGCCAGCAGCTTAGCCGGGACTAGCGGGAGTGGAGATACGCAGTATTTT.

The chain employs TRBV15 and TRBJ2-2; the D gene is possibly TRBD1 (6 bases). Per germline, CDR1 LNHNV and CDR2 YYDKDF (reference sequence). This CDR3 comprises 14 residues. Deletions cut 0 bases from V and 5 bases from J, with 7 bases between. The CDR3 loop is CATSRDQGTGELFF. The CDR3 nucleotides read TGTGCCACCAGCAGAGATCAGGGGACCGGGGAGCTGTTTTTT.

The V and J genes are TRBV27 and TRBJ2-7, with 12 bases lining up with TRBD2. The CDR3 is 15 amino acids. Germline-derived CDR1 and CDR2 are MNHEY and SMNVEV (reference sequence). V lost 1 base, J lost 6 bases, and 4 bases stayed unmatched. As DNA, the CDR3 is TGTGCCAGCAGTTTATTGACTAGCGGGAGTCGCGAGCAGTACTTC. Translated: CASSLLTSGSREQYF.

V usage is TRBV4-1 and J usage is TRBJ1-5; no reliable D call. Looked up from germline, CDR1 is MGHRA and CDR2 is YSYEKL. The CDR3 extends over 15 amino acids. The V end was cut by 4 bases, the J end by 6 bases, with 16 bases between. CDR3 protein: CASSPIPGSSQPQHF. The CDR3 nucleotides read TGCGCCAGCAGCCCGATCCCCGGTTCTAGTCAGCCCCAGCATTTT.

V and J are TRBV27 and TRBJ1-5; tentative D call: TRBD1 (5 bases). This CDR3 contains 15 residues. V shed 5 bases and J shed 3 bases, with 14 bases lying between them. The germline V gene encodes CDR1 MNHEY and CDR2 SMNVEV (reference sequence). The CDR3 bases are TGTGCCAGCAGTCGGGACGGGGGGTACAATCAGCCCCAGCATTTT. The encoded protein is CASSRDGGYNQPQHF.

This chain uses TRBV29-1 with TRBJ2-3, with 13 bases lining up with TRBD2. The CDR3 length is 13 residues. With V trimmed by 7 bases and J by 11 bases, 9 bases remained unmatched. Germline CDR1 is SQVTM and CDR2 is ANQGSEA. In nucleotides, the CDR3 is TGCAGCGCCGAACTAGCGGGAGGGCCTTTGCAGTATTTT. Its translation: CSAELAGGPLQYF.

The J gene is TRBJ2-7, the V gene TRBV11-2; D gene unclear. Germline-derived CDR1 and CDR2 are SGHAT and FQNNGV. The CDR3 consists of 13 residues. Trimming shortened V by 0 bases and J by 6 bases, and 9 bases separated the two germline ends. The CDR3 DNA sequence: TGTGCCAGCAGCTTAGATCTTCCCTCCGAGCAGTACTTC. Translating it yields CASSLDLPSEQYF.

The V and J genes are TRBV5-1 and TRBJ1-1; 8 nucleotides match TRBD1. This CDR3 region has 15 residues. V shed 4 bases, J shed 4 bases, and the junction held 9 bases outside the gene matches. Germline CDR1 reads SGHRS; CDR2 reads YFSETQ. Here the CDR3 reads CASSRSGGSLTEAFF. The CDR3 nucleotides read TGCGCCAGCAGCAGGTCAGGGGGCTCGCTCACTGAAGCTTTCTTT.

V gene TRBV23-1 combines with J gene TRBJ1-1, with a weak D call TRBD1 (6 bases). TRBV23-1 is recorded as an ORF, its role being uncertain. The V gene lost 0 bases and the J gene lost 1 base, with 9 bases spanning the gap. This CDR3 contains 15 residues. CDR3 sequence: CASSQSWTANTEAFF. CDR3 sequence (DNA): TGCGCCAGCAGTCAATCCTGGACAGCGAACACTGAAGCTTTCTTT.

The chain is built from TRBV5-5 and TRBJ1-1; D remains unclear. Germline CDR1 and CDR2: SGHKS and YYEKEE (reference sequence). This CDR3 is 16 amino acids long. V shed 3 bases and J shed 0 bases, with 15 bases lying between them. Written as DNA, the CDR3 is TGTGCCAGCAGCTCCCAGGCCCGGCTCATGAACACTGAAGCTTTCTTT. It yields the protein CASSSQARLMNTEAFF.

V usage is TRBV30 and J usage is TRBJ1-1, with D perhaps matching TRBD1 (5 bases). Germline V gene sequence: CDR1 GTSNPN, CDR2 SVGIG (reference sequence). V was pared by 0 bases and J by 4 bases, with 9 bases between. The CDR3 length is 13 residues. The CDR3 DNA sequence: TGTGCCTGGAGTGTACGACAGAGCACTGAAGCTTTCTTT. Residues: CAWSVRQSTEAFF.

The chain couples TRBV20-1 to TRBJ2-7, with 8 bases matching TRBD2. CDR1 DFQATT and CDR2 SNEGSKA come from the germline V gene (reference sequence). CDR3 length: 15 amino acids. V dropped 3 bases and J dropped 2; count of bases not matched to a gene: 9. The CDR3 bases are TGCAGTGCTAGTTCGAGCGGGAGTCCCACCTACGAGCAGTACTTC. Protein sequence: CSASSSGSPTYEQYF.

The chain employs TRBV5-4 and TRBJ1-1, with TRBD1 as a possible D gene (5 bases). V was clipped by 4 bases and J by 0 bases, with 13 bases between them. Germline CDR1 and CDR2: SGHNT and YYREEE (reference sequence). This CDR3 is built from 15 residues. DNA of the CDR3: TGTGCCAGCAGCCCTGACAGTGTGATGAACACTGAAGCTTTCTTT. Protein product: CASSPDSVMNTEAFF.

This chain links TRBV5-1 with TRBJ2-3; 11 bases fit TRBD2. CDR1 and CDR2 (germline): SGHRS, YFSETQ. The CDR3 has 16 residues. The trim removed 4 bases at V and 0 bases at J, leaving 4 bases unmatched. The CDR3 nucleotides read TGCGCCAGCAGCCCCGGGACTAGCGGAAGCACAGATACGCAGTATTTT. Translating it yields CASSPGTSGSTDTQYF.

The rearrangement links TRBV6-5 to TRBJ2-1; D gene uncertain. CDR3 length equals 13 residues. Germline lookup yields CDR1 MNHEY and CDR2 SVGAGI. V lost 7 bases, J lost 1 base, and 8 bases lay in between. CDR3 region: CASTRGSYNEQFF. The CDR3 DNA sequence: TGTGCCAGCACTAGAGGTTCCTACAATGAGCAGTTCTTC.

The DNA for the CDR3 is TGCAGCGTTGAAACCCCTAGCGGGAGAACCGGGGAGCTGTTTTTT. This sequence encodes CSVETPSGRTGELFF. The chain uses TRBV29-1 and TRBJ2-2, with 10 bases lining up with TRBD2. There are 15 residues in the CDR3. Germline V gene lookup returns CDR1 SQVTM and CDR2 ANQGSEA. The trim removed 2 bases at V and 5 bases at J, leaving 5 bases unmatched.

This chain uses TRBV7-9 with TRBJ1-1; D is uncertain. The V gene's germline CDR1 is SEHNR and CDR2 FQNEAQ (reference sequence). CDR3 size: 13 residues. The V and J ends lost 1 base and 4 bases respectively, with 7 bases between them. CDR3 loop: CASSLGPLTEAFF. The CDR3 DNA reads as TGTGCCAGCAGCTTAGGTCCCCTCACTGAAGCTTTCTTT.

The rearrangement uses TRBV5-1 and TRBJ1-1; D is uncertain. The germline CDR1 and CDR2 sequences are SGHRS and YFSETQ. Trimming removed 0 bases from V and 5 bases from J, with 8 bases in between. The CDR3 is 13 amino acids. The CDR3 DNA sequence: TGCGCCAGCAGCTTGGATCTGAGGACTGAAGCTTTCTTT. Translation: CASSLDLRTEAFF.